A selection of T cell receptor beta chains follows, all from one sample in a study of T cell responses to AZD1222 COVID-19 vaccine. Measured with immunoSEQ multiplex PCR; TCRdb has only the in-frame clones, and not every one. The table has 130,000 to 150,000 clones, about 92% seen once. The sample in question was peripheral blood, obtained on day 0 of AZD1222 vaccination. Receptors originate from an adult in good health. Each CDR3 is given with its conserved first and last residue. The D gene is left open where the match is weak. Some rows mark clone size as missing; the rest say once, few, many or name a class of expanded clone.

>-|-|TRBV27|TRBJ1-4|15
CASSTRASTNEKLFF
TGTGCCAGCAGTACCAGGGCTTCAACTAATGAAAAACTGTTTTTT
>-|TRBD1|TRBV6-5|TRBJ2-5|13
CASSSGTGETQYF
TGTGCCAGCAGTTCCGGGACAGGAGAGACCCAGTACTTC
>few|-|TRBV7-9|TRBJ1-1|14
CASSLDRLKTEAFF
TGTGCCAGCAGCTTAGACAGGTTAAAAACTGAAGCTTTCTTT
>-|-|TRBV11-2|TRBJ1-1|13
CASSGDMQREAFF
TGTGCCAGCAGCGGGGACATGCAACGTGAAGCTTTCTTT
>-|TRBD2|TRBV24-1|TRBJ2-1|17
CATSERQVAGAGNEQFF
TGTGCCACCAGTGAGCGACAGGTAGCGGGAGCGGGGAATGAGCAGTTCTTC
>-|-|TRBV3-1/TRBV3-2|TRBJ1-4|14
CASSLLGGGRKLFF
TGTGCCAGCAGCCTTCTTGGGGGGGGTCGGAAACTGTTTTTT
>-|-|TRBV2|TRBJ1-2|12
CASRRINYGYTF
TGTGCCAGCAGGCGGATAAACTATGGCTACACCTTC
>-|-|TRBV10-3|TRBJ2-7|12
CATATLSYEQYF
TGTGCCACCGCTACGCTCTCCTACGAGCAGTACTTC
>-|-|TRBV6-5|TRBJ1-3|13
CASTGDSGNTIYF
TGTGCCAGCACCGGAGATTCTGGAAACACCATATATTTT
>once|TRBD2|TRBV7-9|TRBJ2-3|16
CATQGLAGILEDTQYF
TGTGCCACACAGGGGCTAGCGGGGATCTTAGAGGATACGCAGTATTTT
>-|TRBD2|TRBV5-1|TRBJ2-3|18
CASSSANYSGGAGYTQYF
TGCGCCAGCAGCTCCGCAAATTATAGCGGGGGGGCCGGGTATACGCAGTATTTT
>-|-|TRBV7-3|TRBJ2-3|19
CASSFKPTILDPSTDTQYF
TGTGCCAGCAGCTTTAAGCCCACCATCCTCGACCCAAGCACAGATACGCAGTATTTT
>-|-|TRBV20-1|TRBJ1-2|10
CSASDYGYTF
TGCAGTGCTTCTGACTATGGCTACACCTTC
>-|-|TRBV18|TRBJ1-1|13
CASSPTQNTEAFF
TGTGCCAGCTCTCCGACACAGAACACTGAAGCTTTCTTT
>-|-|TRBV7-8|TRBJ2-5|13
CASSLGMPETQYF
TGTGCCAGCAGCTTAGGGATGCCCGAGACCCAGTACTTC
>-|TRBD1|TRBV7-6|TRBJ2-5|16
CASSLMGTGRQETQYF
TGTGCCAGCAGCTTAATGGGGACAGGCCGCCAAGAGACCCAGTACTTC
>-|-|TRBV5-1|TRBJ1-6|15
CASSLGGTNNSPLHF
TGCGCCAGCAGCTTGGGAGGGACGAACAATTCACCCCTCCACTTT
>-|-|TRBV9|TRBJ2-1|16
CASSVGSRGVRDEQFF
TGTGCCAGCAGCGTAGGGTCCCGCGGGGTACGGGATGAGCAGTTCTTC
>-|TRBD2|TRBV5-5|TRBJ2-5|16
CASSLSTSGRWETQYF
TGTGCCAGCAGCTTGTCTACTAGCGGGAGGTGGGAGACCCAGTACTTC
>once|-|TRBV7-8|TRBJ2-7|13
CASRGTLSYEQYF
TGTGCCAGCCGGGGAACCCTCTCCTACGAGCAGTACTTC
>-|-|TRBV6-1|TRBJ2-5|12
CASSDLGETQYF
TGTGCCAGCAGTGATCTGGGAGAGACCCAGTACTTC
>-|TRBD2|TRBV25-1|TRBJ2-1|15
CASSENGGSGNEQFF
TGTGCCAGCAGTGAAAATGGCGGGAGCGGAAATGAGCAGTTCTTC
>few|TRBD2|TRBV9|TRBJ2-3|18
CASSPRLAGGPSPDTQYF
TGTGCCAGCAGCCCCAGACTAGCGGGGGGGCCCAGTCCAGATACGCAGTATTTT
>once|TRBD1|TRBV19|TRBJ2-7|13
CASSSTGSYEQYF
TGTGCCAGTAGTTCGACAGGGTCCTACGAGCAGTACTTC
>-|-|TRBV19|TRBJ1-3|13
CASTGTTGNTIYF
TGTGCCAGTACCGGGACGACTGGAAACACCATATATTTT
>-|-|TRBV9|TRBJ1-1|13
CASSVEWGTEAFF
TGTGCCAGCAGCGTAGAGTGGGGAACTGAAGCTTTCTTT
>-|TRBD1|TRBV6-1|TRBJ1-5|14
CASSYLTGNQPQHF
TGTGCCAGCAGCTACCTGACAGGGAATCAGCCCCAGCATTTT
>once|TRBD2|TRBV9|TRBJ2-2|17
CASSVGPSGRGSGELFF
TGTGCCAGCAGCGTAGGTCCTAGCGGGAGGGGATCCGGGGAGCTGTTTTTT
>-|-|TRBV9|TRBJ1-5|15
CASSVASGMNQPQHF
TGTGCCAGCAGCGTAGCTTCAGGGATGAATCAGCCCCAGCATTTT
>-|-|TRBV2|TRBJ1-6|16
CASRAGVRSYNSPLHF
TGTGCCAGCAGGGCAGGGGTGAGATCCTATAATTCACCCCTCCACTTT
>-|TRBD2|TRBV5-1|TRBJ2-7|16
CASSSLAGGPLREQYF
TGCGCCAGCAGCTCGCTAGCGGGAGGCCCCTTACGTGAGCAGTACTTC
>-|TRBD1|TRBV27|TRBJ1-4|14
CASSPLTGREKLFF
TGTGCCAGCAGTCCTTTGACAGGGAGGGAAAAACTGTTTTTT
>-|-|TRBV5-5|TRBJ2-1|20
CASSLEPTALPLLGYNEQFF
TGTGCCAGCAGCTTGGAACCAACGGCCCTGCCCCTCCTGGGGTACAATGAGCAGTTCTTC
>-|-|TRBV7-2|TRBJ1-5|18
CASSLTLGRGRGNQPQHF
TGTGCCAGCAGCTTAACCTTAGGTAGAGGGAGAGGCAATCAGCCCCAGCATTTT
>-|TRBD1|TRBV9|TRBJ1-2|14
CASSTGTGLYGYTF
TGTGCCAGCAGCACCGGGACAGGGCTCTATGGCTACACCTTC
>-|TRBD1|TRBV19|TRBJ2-4|14
CASKWDRVRDIQYF
TGTGCCAGCAAATGGGACAGGGTAAGGGACATTCAGTACTTC
>-|-|TRBV3-1/TRBV3-2|TRBJ2-1|15
CASSPDQNRLNEQFF
TGTGCCAGCAGCCCGGATCAAAACCGGCTCAATGAGCAGTTCTTC
>-|-|TRBV19|TRBJ1-1|16
CASSIETNFPDTEAFF
TGTGCCAGTAGTATAGAAACGAATTTCCCGGACACTGAAGCTTTCTTT
>-|-|TRBV3-1/TRBV3-2|TRBJ2-7|11
CASSLGDEQYF
TGTGCCAGCAGCCTAGGGGACGAGCAGTACTTC